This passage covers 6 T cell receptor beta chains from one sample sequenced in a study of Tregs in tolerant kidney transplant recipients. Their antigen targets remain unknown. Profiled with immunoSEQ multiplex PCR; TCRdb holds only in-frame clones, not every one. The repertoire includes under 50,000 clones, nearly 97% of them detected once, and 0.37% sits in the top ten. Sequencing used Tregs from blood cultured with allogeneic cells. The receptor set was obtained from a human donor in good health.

CDR3 bases: TGTGCCAGCAGTGGGGGGCGAAACTATGGCTACACCTTC. Protein sequence: CASSGGRNYGYTF. This chain joins TRBV6-5 and TRBJ1-2; a possible D gene is TRBD1 (6 bases). CDR3 length equals 13 residues. Germline V gives CDR1 MNHEY, CDR2 SVGAGI. Trimming removed 5 bases from V and 2 bases from J, with 9 bases in between.

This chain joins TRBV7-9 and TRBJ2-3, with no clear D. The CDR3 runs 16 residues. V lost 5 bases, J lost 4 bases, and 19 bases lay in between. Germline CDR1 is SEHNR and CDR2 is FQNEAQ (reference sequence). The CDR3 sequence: CASSNPQSLWADTQYF. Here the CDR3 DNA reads TGTGCCAGCAGCAACCCCCAGAGCCTCTGGGCAGATACGCAGTATTTT.

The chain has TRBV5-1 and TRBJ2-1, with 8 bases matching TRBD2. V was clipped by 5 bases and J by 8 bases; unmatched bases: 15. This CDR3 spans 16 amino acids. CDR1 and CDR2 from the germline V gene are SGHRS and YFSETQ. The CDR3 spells CASSPLAGGGLDEQFF. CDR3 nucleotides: TGCGCCAGCAGTCCTCTTGCGGGAGGAGGGTTGGATGAGCAGTTCTTC.

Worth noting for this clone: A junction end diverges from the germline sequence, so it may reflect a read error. DNA for the CDR3: TGCGCCAGCAGCACCGGTGGGGGGGCCAGGAACGCTGAAGCTTTCTTT. This codes for CASSTGGGARNAEAFF. The chain links TRBV5-1 to TRBJ1-1, with D perhaps matching TRBD1 (6 bases). Germline V gene sequence: CDR1 SGHRS, CDR2 YFSETQ. The CDR3 length is 16 residues. The full variable domain, in which reference TRBV5-1 and TRBJ1-1 provide the parts outside the CDR3, is KAGVTQTPRYLIKTRGQQVTLSCSPISGHRSVSWYQQTPGQGLQFLFEYFSETQRNKGNFPGRFSGRQFSNSRSEMNVSTLELGDSALYLCASSTGGGARNAEAFFGQGTRLTVV.

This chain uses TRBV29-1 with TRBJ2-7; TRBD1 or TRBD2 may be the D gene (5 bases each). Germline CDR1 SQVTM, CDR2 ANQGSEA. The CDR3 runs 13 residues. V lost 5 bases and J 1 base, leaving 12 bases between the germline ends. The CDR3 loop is CSVPGTGSYEQYF. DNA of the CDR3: TGCAGCGTTCCCGGGACGGGTTCCTACGAGCAGTACTTC.

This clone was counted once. CDR3 sequence reads: CASSRLAGETQYF. The CDR3 nucleotides are TGTGCCAGCAGTCGACTAGCGGGGGAGACCCAGTACTTC. The chain links TRBV2 to TRBJ2-5; 11 positions match TRBD2. The J segment lost 5 bases and the V segment lost 5 bases, leaving 1 base of the junction unmatched. The CDR3 sequence is 13 residues long. Germline lookup yields CDR1 SNHLY and CDR2 FYNNEI.